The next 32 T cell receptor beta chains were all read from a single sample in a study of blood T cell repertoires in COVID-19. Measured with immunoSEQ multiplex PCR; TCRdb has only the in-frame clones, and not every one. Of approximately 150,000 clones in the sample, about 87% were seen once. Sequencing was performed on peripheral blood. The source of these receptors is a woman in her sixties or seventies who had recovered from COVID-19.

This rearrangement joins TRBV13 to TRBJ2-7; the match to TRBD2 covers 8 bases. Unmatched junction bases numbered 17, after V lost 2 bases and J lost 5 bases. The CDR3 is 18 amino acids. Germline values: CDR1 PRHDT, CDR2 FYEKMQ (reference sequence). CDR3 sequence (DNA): TGTGCCAGCAGCTTACGGGGGGGCATCGATCCTGGGCCTGACGAGCAGTACTTC. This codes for CASSLRGGIDPGPDEQYF. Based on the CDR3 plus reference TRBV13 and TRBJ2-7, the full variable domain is AAGVIQSPRHLIKEKRETATLKCYPIPRHDTVYWYQQGPGQDPQFLISFYEKMQSDKGSIPDRFSAQQFSDYHSELNMSSLELGDSALYFCASSLRGGIDPGPDEQYFGPGTRLTVT.

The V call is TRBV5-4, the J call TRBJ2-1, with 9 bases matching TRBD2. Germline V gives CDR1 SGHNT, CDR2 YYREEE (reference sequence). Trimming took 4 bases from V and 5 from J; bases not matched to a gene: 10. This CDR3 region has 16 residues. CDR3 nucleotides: TGTGCCAGCAGCACACATCTAGCGGGAAGGGACAATGAGCAGTTCTTC. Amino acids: CASSTHLAGRDNEQFF.

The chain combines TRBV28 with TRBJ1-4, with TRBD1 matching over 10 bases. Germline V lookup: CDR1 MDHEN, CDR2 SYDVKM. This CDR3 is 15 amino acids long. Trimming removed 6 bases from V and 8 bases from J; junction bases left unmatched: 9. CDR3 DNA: TGTGCCAGCAGAACACTTGGGACAGGGGTAGAAAAACTGTTTTTT. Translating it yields CASRTLGTGVEKLFF.

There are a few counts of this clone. CDR3 amino acids: CASSLESSGGQETQYF. In DNA, the CDR3 is TGCGCCAGCAGCTTGGAATCTAGCGGGGGCCAAGAGACCCAGTACTTC. The rearrangement links TRBV5-1 to TRBJ2-5; 10 bases agree with TRBD2. CDR1 and CDR2 (germline): SGHRS, YFSETQ. The CDR3 loop spans 16 amino acids. Germline trimming cut 0 bases from V and 1 base from J; bases unmatched to any gene: 3.

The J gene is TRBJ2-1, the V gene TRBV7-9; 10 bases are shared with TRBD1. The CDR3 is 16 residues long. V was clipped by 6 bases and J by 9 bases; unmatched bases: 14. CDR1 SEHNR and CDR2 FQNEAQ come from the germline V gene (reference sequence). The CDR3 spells CASSSPGQGELGEQFF. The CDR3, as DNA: TGTGCCAGCAGTTCCCCCGGACAGGGGGAATTGGGTGAGCAGTTCTTC.

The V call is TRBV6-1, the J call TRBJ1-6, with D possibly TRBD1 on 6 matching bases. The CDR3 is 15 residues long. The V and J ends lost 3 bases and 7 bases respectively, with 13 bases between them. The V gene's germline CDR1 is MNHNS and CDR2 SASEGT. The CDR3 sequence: CASSDYRVGNSPLHF. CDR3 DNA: TGTGCCAGCAGTGATTACAGGGTGGGAAATTCACCCCTCCACTTT.

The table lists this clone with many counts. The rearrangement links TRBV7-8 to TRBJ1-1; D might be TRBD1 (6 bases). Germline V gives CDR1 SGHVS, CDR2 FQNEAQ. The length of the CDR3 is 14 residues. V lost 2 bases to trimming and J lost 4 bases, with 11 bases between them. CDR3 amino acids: CASSLSSGVTEAFF. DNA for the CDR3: TGTGCCAGCAGCTTATCCTCAGGGGTCACTGAAGCTTTCTTT.

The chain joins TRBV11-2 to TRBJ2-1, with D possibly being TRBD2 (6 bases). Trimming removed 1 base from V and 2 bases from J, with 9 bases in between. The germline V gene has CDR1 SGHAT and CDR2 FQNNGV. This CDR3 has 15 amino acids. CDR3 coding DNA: TGTGCCAGCAGCTTAGGACCGGGAGCCTACAATGAGCAGTTCTTC. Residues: CASSLGPGAYNEQFF.

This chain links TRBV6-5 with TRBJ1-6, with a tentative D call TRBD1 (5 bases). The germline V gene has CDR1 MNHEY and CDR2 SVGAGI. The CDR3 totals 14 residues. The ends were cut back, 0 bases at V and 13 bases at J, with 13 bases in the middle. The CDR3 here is CASSYSKTGGPLHF. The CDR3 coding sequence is TGTGCCAGCAGTTACTCGAAGACCGGGGGGCCCCTCCACTTT.

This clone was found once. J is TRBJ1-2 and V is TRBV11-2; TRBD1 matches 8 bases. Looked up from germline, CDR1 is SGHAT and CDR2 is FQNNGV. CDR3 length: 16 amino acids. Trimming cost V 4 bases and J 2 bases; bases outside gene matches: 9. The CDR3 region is CASSSIRDRRNYGYTF. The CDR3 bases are TGTGCCAGCAGCTCGATTCGGGACAGGCGGAACTATGGCTACACCTTC. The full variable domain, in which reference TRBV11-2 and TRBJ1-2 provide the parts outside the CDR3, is EAGVAQSPRYKIIEKRQSVAFWCNPISGHATLYWYQQILGQGPKLLIQFQNNGVVDDSQLPKDRFSAERLKGVDSTLKIQPAKLEDSAVYLCASSSIRDRRNYGYTFGSGTRLTVV.

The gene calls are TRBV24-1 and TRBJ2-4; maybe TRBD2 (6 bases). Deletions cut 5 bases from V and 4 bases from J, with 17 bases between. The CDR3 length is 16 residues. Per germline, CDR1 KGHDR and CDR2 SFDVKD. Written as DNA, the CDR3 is TGTGCCACCAGTGTCGGATTTGGAGGAGGGAAAAACATTCAGTACTTC. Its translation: CATSVGFGGGKNIQYF.

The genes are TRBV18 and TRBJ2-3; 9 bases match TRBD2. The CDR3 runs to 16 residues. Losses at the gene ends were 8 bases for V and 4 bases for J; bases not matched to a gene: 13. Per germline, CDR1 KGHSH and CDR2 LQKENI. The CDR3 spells CASGINAGGYADTQYF. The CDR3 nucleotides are TGTGCCAGCGGCATTAACGCGGGGGGGTATGCAGATACGCAGTATTTT.

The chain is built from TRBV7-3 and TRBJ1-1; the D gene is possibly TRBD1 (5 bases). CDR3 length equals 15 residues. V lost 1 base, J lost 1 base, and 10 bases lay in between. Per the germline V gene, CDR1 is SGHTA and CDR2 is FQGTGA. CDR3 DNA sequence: TGTGCCAGCAGCTTAAACCGGGACTGGAACACTGAAGCTTTCTTT. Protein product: CASSLNRDWNTEAFF.

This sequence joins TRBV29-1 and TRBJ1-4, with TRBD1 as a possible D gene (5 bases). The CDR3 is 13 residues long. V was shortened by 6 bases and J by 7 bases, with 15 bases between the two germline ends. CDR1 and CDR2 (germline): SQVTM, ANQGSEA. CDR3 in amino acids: CSVQQIQGEKLFF. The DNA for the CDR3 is TGCAGCGTGCAACAGATTCAGGGTGAAAAACTGTTTTTT.

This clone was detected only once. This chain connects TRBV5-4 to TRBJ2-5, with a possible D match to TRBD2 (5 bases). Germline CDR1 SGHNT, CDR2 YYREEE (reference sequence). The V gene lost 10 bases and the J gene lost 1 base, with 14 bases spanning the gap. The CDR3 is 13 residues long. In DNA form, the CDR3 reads TGTGCCGTTAAAGGGCGGGTCCAAGAGACCCAGTACTTC. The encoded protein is CAVKGRVQETQYF. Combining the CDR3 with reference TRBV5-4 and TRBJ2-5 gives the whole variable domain ETGVTQSPTHLIKTRGQQVTLRCSSQSGHNTVSWYQQALGQGPQFIFQYYREEENGRGNFPPRFSGLQFPNYSSELNVNALELDDSALYLCAVKGRVQETQYFGPGTRLLVL.

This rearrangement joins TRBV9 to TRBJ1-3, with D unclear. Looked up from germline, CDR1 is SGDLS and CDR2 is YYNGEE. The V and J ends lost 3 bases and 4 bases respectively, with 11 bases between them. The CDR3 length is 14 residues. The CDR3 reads CASSAGSEGNTIYF. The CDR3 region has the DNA TGTGCCAGCAGCGCCGGCAGCGAAGGAAACACCATATATTTT.

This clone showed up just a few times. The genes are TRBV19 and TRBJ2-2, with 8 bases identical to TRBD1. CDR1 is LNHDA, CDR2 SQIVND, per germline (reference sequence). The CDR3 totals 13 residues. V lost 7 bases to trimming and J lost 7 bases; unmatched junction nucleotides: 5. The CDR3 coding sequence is TGTGCCAGTATGACAGGGGTTCACGGGGAGCTGTTTTTT. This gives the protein CASMTGVHGELFF.

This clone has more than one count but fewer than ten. The CDR3 DNA sequence: TGCGCCAGCAGCCAGGGCGGACTAGCGGGGGCGGAGGAGCTGTTTTTT. This gives the protein CASSQGGLAGAEELFF. The chain employs TRBV4-3 and TRBJ2-2; 13 bases map to TRBD2. CDR3 size: 16 residues. Germline CDR1 reads LGHNA; CDR2 reads YSLEER. With V trimmed by 3 bases and J by 10 bases, 8 bases remained unmatched.

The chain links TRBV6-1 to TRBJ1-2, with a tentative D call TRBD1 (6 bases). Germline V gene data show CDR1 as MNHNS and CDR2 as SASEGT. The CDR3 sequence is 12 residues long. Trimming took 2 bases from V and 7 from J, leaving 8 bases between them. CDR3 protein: CASSEQGLGYTF. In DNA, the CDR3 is TGTGCCAGCAGTGAACAGGGGCTTGGCTACACCTTC.

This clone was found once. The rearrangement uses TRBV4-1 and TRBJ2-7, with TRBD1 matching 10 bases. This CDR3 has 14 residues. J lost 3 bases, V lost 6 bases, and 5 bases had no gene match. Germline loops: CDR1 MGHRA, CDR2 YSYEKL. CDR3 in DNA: TGCGCCAGCAGAAACCGGGACAGGGGCTACGAGCAGTACTTC. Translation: CASRNRDRGYEQYF.

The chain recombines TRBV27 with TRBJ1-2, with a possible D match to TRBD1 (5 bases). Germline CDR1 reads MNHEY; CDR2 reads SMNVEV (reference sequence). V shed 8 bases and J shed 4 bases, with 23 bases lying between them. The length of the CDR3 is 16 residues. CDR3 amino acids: CASRIETGQAIYGYTF. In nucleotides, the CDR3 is TGTGCCAGCCGTATAGAAACAGGCCAAGCGATCTATGGCTACACCTTC.

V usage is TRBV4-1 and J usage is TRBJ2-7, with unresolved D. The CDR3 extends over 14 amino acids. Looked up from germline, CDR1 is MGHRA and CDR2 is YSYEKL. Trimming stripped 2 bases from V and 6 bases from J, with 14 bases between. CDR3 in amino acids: CASSQSTSVGEQYF. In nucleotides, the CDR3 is TGCGCCAGCAGCCAATCCACCTCGGTCGGCGAGCAGTACTTC.

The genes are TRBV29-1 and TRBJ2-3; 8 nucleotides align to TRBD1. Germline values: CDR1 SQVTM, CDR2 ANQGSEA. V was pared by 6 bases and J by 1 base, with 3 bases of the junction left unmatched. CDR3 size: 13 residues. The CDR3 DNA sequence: TGCAGCGTCCAGACAGGGGGCACAGATACGCAGTATTTT. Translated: CSVQTGGTDTQYF.

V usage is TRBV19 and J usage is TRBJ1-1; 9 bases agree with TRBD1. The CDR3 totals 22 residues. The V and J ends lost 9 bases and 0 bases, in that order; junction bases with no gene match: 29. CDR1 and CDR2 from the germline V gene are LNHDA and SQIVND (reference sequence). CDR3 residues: CASPPLPGQGRSPGPLNTEAFF. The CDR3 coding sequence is TGTGCCAGCCCCCCCCTCCCGGGACAGGGCCGGTCGCCAGGGCCCTTGAACACTGAAGCTTTCTTT.

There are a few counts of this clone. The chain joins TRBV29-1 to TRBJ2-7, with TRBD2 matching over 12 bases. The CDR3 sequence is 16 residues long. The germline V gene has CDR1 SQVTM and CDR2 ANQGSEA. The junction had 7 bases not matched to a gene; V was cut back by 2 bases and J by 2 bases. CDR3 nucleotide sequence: TGCAGCGTTGAAAGGTCTAGCGGGGGGGTCCCCTACGAGCAGTACTTC. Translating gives CSVERSSGGVPYEQYF.

This chain's CDR3 is CASGLSGSETQYF. The CDR3 nucleotides are TGTGCTAGTGGTTTAAGCGGGTCAGAGACCCAGTACTTC. The V gene is TRBV12-5, the J gene TRBJ2-5, with a tentative D call TRBD2 (6 bases). The V and J ends lost 3 bases and 4 bases respectively, with 9 bases between them. CDR1 and CDR2 (germline): LGHNT, FRNRAP. The CDR3 spans 13 residues.

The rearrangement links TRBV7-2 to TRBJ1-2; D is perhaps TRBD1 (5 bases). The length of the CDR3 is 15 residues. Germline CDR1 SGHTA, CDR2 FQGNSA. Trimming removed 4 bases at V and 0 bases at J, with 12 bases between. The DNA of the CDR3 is TGTGCCAGCAGCTCCGTACAGGTAACTAACTATGGCTACACCTTC. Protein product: CASSSVQVTNYGYTF.

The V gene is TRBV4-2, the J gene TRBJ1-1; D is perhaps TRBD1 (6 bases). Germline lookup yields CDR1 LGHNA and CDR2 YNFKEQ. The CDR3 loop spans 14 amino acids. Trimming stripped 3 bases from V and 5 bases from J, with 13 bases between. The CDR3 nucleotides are TGTGCCAGCAGCCAGGCAGGGGTGAGGACTGAAGCTTTCTTT. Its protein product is CASSQAGVRTEAFF.

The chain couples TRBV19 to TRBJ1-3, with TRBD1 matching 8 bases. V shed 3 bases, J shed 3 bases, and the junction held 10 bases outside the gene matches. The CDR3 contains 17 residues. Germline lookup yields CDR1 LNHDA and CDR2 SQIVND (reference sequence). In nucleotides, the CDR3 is TGTGCCAGTAGTATTTTGGCAGGGGGCCGAAATGGAAACACCATATATTTT. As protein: CASSILAGGRNGNTIYF.

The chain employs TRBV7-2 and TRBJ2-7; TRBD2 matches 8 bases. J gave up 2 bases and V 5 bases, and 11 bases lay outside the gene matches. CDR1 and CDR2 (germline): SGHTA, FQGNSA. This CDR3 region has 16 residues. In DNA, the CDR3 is TGTGCCAGCAGCCCCCATGGGAGCGGGAGTGCCTACGAGCAGTACTTC. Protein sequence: CASSPHGSGSAYEQYF.

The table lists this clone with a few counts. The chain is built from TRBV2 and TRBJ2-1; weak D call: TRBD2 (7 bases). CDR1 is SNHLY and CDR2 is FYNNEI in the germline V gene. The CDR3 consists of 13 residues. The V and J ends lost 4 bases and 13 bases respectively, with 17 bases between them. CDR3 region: CASSGRGRAEQFF. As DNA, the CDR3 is TGTGCCAGCAGTGGGCGGGGGCGCGCGGAACAGTTCTTC.

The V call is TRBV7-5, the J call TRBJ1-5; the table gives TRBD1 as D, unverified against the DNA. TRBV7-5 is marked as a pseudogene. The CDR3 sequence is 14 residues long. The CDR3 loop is CVRSVCPGNQPQHF. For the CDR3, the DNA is TGTGTCAGAAGCGTATGCCCAGGGAATCAGCCCCAGCATTTT.